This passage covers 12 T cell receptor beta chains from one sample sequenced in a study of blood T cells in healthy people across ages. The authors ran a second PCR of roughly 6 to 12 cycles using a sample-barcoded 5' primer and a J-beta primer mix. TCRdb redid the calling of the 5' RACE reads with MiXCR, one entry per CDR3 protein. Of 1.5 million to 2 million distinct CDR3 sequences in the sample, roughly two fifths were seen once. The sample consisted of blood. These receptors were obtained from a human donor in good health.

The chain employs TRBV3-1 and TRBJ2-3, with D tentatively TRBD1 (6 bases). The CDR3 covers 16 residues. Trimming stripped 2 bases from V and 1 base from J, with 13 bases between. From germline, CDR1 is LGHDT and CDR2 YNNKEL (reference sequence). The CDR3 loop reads CASSQLRGYGTDTQYF. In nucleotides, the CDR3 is TGTGCCAGCAGCCAACTTAGGGGGTATGGCACAGATACGCAGTATTTT.

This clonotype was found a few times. CDR3 nucleotide sequence: TGTGCCAGCAGCTCGTATATCTACAATGAGCAGTTCTTC. Translation: CASSSYIYNEQFF. This rearrangement joins TRBV7-3 to TRBJ2-1; D gene ambiguous. The CDR3 is 13 residues long. V shed 4 bases and J shed 3 bases, with 7 bases lying between them. Germline V CDR1 and CDR2: SGHTA, FQGTGA. The variable domain in full, with the rest retrieved from reference TRBV7-3 and TRBJ2-1, is GAGVSQTPSNKVTEKGKYVELRCDPISGHTALYWYRQSLGQGPEFLIYFQGTGAADDSGLPNDRFFAVRPEGSVSTLKIQRTERGDSAVYLCASSSYIYNEQFFGPGTRLTVL.

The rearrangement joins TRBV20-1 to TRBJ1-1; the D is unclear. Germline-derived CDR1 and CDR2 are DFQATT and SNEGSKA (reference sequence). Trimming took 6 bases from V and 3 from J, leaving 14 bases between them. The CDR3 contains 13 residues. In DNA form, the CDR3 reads TGCAGTGCCGTTCACCACGGGGACACTGAAGCTTTCTTT. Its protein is CSAVHHGDTEAFF.

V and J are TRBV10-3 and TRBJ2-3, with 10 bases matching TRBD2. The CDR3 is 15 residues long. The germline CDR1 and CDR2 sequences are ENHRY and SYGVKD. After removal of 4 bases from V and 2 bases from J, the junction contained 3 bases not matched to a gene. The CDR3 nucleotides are TGTGCCATCAGTGGTAGCGGGGGGTTCACAGATACGCAGTATTTT. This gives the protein CAISGSGGFTDTQYF.

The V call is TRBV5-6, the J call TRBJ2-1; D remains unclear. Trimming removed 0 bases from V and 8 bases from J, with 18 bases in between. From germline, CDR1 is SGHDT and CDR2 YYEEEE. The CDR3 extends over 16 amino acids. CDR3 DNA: TGTGCCAGCAGCTTGGCAGGCGAAAATGTTATATATGAGCAGTTCTTC. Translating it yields CASSLAGENVIYEQFF.

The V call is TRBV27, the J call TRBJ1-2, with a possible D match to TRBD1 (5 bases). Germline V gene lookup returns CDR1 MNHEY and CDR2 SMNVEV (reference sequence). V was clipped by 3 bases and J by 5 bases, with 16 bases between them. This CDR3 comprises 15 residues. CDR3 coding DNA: TGTGCCAGCAGTTTCAACCGAGGGGTGCTTTATGGCTACACCTTC. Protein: CASSFNRGVLYGYTF.

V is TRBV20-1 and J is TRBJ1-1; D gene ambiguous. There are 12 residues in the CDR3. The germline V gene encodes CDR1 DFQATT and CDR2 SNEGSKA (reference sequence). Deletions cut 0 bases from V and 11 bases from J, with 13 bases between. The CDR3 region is CSARDRTPSAFF. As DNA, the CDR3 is TGCAGTGCTAGAGATCGGACCCCCAGCGCTTTCTTT.

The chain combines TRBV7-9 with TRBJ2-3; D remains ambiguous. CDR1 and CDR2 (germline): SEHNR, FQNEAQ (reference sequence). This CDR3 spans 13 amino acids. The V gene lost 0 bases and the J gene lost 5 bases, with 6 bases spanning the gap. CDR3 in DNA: TGTGCCAGCAGCTTAGCAATATTAGATACGCAGTATTTT. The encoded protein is CASSLAILDTQYF.

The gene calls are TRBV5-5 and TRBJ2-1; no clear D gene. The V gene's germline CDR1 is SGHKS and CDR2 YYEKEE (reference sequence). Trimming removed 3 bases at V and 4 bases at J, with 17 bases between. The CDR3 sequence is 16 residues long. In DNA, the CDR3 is TGTGCCAGCAGCTATGAGCTGGCAGAGTTATACAATGAGCAGTTCTTC. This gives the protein CASSYELAELYNEQFF.

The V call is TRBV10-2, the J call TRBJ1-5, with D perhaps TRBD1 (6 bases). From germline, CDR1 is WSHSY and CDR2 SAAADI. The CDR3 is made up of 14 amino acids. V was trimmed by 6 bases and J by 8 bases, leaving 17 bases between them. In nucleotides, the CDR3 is TGCGCCAGCAGCGGCCTCGGCGAGGGGGAGCCCCAGCATTTT. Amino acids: CASSGLGEGEPQHF.

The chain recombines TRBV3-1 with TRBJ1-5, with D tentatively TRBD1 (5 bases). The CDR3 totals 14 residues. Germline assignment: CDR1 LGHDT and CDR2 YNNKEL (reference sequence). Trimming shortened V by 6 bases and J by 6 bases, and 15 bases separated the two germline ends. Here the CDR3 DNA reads TGTGCCAGCAGTCCCCGGGGGATAGGTCAGCCCCAGCATTTT. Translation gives CASSPRGIGQPQHF.

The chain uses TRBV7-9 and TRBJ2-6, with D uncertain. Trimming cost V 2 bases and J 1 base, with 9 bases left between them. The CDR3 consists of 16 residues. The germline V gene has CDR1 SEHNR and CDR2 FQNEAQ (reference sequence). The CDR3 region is CASSLFEPSGANVLTF. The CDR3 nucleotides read TGTGCCAGCAGCTTATTTGAGCCTTCTGGGGCCAACGTCCTGACTTTC. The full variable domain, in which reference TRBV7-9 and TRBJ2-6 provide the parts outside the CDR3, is DTGVSQNPRHKITKRGQNVTFRCDPISEHNRLYWYRQTLGQGPEFLTYFQNEAQLEKSRLLSDRFSAERPKGSFSTLEIQRTEQGDSAMYLCASSLFEPSGANVLTFGAGSRLTVL.